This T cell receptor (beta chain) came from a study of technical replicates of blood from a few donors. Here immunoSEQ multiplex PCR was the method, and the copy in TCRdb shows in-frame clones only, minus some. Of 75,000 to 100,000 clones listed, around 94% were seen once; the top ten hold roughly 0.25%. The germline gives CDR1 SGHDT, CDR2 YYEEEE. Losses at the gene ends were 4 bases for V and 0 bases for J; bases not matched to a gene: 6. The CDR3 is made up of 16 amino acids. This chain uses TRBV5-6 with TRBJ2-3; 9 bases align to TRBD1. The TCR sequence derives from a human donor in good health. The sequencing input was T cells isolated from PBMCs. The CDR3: CASSRRTGASTDTQYF. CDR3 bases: TGTGCCAGCAGCAGAAGGACAGGGGCTAGCACAGATACGCAGTATTTT.